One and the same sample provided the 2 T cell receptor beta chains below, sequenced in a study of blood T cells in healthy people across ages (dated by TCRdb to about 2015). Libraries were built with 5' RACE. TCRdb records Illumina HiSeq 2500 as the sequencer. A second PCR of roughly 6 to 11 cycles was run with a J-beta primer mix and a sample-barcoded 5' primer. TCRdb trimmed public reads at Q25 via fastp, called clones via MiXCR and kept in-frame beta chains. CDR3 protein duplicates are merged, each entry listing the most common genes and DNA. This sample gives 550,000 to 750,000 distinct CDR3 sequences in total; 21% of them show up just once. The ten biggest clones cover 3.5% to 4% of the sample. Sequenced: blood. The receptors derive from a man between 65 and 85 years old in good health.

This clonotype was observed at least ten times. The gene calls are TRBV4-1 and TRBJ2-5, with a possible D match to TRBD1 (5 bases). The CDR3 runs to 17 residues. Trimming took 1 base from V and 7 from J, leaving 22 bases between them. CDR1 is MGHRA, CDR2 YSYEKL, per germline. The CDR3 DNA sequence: TGCGCCAGCAGCCAAGGTTTCGCAGGGATAAGTTTCGGGACCCAGTACTTC. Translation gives CASSQGFAGISFGTQYF.

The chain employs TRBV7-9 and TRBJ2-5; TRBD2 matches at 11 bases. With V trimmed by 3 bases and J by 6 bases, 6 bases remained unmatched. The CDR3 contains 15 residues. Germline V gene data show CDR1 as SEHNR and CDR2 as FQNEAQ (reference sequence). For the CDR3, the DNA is TGTGCCAGCAGCTTGATGTCTAGCGGGAGGCAGACCCAGTACTTC. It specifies CASSLMSSGRQTQYF.